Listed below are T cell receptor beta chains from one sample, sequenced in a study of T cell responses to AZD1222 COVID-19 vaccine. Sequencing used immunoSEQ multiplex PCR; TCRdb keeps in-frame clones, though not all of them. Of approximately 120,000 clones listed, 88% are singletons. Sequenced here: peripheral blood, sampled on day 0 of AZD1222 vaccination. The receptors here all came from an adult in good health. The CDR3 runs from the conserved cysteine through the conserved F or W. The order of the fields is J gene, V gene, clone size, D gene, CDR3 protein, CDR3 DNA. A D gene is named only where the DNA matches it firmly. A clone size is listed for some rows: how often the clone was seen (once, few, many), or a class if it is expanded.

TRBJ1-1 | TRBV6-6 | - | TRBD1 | CASRQDRAANTEAFF | TGTGCCAGCAGACAGGACAGGGCGGCGAACACTGAAGCTTTCTTT
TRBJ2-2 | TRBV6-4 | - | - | CASSTGPGGTGELFF | TGTGCCAGCAGTACAGGGCCAGGTGGCACCGGGGAGCTGTTTTTT
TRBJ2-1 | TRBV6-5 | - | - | CASSQAGQSYNEQFF | TGTGCCAGCAGCCAAGCGGGACAGTCCTACAATGAGCAGTTCTTC
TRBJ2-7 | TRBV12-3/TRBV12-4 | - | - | CASSFRNSYEQYF | TGTGCCAGCAGTTTTCGGAACTCCTACGAGCAGTACTTC
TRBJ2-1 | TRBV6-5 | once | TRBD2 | CASSYSASGNEQFF | TGTGCCAGCAGTTACTCAGCTAGCGGCAATGAGCAGTTCTTC
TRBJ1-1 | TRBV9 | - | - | CASSRRVGTEAFF | TGTGCCAGCAGCAGAAGGGTGGGCACTGAAGCTTTCTTT
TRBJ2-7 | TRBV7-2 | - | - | CASSLEGSEQYF | TGTGCCAGCAGCTTAGAGGGCTCCGAGCAGTACTTC
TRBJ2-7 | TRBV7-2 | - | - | CASSLDGGRSYEQYF | TGTGCCAGCAGCTTAGATGGGGGCCGGTCCTACGAGCAGTACTTC
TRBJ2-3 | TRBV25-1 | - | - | CASSVRDTQYF | TGTGCCAGCAGTGTCCGGGATACGCAGTATTTT
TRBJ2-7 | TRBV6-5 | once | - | CASSRTASYEQYF | TGTGCCAGCTCTAGAACAGCCTCCTACGAGCAGTACTTC
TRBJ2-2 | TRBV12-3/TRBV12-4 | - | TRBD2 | CASTGSGGRELFF | TGTGCCAGCACCGGCAGCGGGGGCCGGGAGCTGTTTTTT
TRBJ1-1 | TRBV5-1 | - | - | CASSWGVNTEAFF | TGCGCCAGCAGCTGGGGGGTGAACACTGAAGCTTTCTTT
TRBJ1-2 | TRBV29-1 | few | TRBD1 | CSAHPGTGNGYTF | TGCAGCGCCCACCCTGGGACAGGGAATGGCTACACCTTC
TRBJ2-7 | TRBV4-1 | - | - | CASSQAWTEKYEQYF | TGCGCCAGCAGCCAAGCATGGACGGAGAAATACGAGCAGTACTTC
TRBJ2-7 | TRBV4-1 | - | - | CASRLTQDDVYEQYF | TGCGCCAGCCGACTGACCCAGGACGACGTCTACGAGCAGTACTTC
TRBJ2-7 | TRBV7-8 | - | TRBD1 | CASSSRDRAGEQYF | TGTGCCAGCAGCTCCCGGGACAGGGCGGGGGAGCAGTACTTC
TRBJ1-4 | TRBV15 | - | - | CATRSYRATNEKLFF | TGTGCCACCAGGTCCTACAGGGCAACTAATGAAAAACTGTTTTTT
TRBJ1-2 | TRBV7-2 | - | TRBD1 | CASSPTGGLTYGYTF | TGTGCCAGCAGCCCAACAGGGGGACTAACCTATGGCTACACCTTC
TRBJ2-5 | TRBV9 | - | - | CASSVQAYQETQYF | TGTGCCAGCAGCGTACAGGCGTACCAAGAGACCCAGTACTTC
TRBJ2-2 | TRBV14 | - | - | CAIEGLPQHRGAVF | TGTGCCATAGAAGGGCTACCCCAACACCGGGGAGCTGTTTTT
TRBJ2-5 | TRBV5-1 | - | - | CASRIPTDSSSETQYF | TGCGCCAGCAGGATACCTACGGACTCATCCTCGGAGACCCAGTACTTC
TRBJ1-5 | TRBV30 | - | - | CAWSLGDQPQHF | TGTGCCTGGTCGTTAGGGGATCAGCCCCAGCATTTT
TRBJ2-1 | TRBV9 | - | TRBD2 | CACSVSAGVLDEQFF | TGTGCCTGCAGCGTGTCAGCGGGAGTGTTAGATGAGCAGTTCTTC
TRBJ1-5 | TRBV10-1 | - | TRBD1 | CASSESSGQGGIKPQHF | TGCGCCAGCAGTGAGTCGTCAGGACAGGGCGGTATTAAGCCCCAGCATTTT
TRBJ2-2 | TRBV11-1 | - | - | CASSLAPVTGELFF | TGTGCCAGCAGCTTAGCGCCGGTGACCGGGGAGCTGTTTTTT
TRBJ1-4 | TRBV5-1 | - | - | CASSSTITNEKLFF | TGCGCCAGCAGCTCTACGATAACTAATGAAAAACTGTTTTTT
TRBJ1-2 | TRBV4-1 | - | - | CASSQEGPGHLGYGYTF | TGCGCCAGCAGCCAAGAGGGTCCCGGACACCTAGGGTATGGCTACACCTTC